Listed below are T cell receptor beta chains from one sample, sequenced in a study of CD8 T cells in Susac syndrome. TCRdb called the immunoSEQ multiplex PCR reads again in MiXCR, with one record for every CDR3 protein. The sample consists of more than 75,000 distinct CDR3 sequences, approximately 92% of them appearing once. The sample comprised CD8+ T cells from PBMCs. The origin of the receptors is a human donor in good health. Both conserved end residues are part of each CDR3. The D gene is left open where the match is weak. Only part of the rows carry a size: once, few, many, or a class if the clone is expanded.

v_call	j_call	clone_size	d_call	cdr3_aa	cdr3_nt
TRBV27	TRBJ2-2	.	.	CASRGWTRELFF	TGTGCCAGCAGGGGATGGACGAGGGAGCTGTTTTTT
TRBV12-3/TRBV12-4	TRBJ2-2	once	.	CASSLDRVITGELFF	TGTGCCAGCAGTTTAGACAGGGTTATCACCGGGGAGCTGTTTTTT
TRBV27	TRBJ2-3	.	.	CASSPSMGDRTDTQYF	TGTGCCAGCAGTCCCTCCATGGGCGACCGCACAGATACGCAGTATTTT
TRBV14	TRBJ1-2	once	.	CASSPNGYGYTF	TGTGCCAGCAGCCCCAACGGGTATGGCTACACCTTC
TRBV5-8	TRBJ1-6	.	.	CASSAGYNSPLHF	TGTGCCAGCAGCGCAGGGTATAATTCACCCCTCCACTTT
TRBV3-1	TRBJ2-3	.	.	CASSPEVQLNTDTQYF	TGTGCCAGCAGCCCCGAGGTACAGCTCAACACAGATACGCAGTATTTT
TRBV2	TRBJ1-1	.	.	CASSDLDRNTEAFF	TGTGCCAGCAGCGACCTTGACAGGAACACTGAAGCTTTCTTT
TRBV4-1	TRBJ2-4	.	.	CASSQDQGPGNIQYF	TGCGCCAGCAGCCAAGATCAAGGACCTGGGAACATTCAGTACTTC
TRBV20-1	TRBJ1-2	.	.	CSAPPTYGYTF	TGCAGTGCTCCCCCGACCTATGGCTACACCTTC
TRBV24-1	TRBJ1-1	.	TRBD1	CATSRTGGTEAFF	TGTGCCACCAGTCGGACAGGGGGCACTGAAGCTTTCTTT
TRBV6-5	TRBJ2-5	.	TRBD2	CASSYSTDRSGGHVETQYF	TGTGCCAGCAGTTACTCGACGGACCGGAGCGGGGGCCATGTAGAGACCCAGTACTTC
TRBV24-1	TRBJ2-7	.	.	CATSDDYEQYF	TGTGCCACCAGTGATGACTACGAGCAGTACTTC
TRBV6-1	TRBJ1-5	.	.	CASLGGGNQPQHF	TGTGCCAGCTTAGGGGGTGGCAATCAGCCCCAGCATTTT
TRBV7-9	TRBJ2-1	.	.	CASSGFTRESSGDEQFF	TGTGCCAGCAGCGGGTTTACCAGGGAATCATCGGGCGATGAGCAGTTCTTC
TRBV12-3/TRBV12-4	TRBJ2-5	.	TRBD2	CASSQPGLAGGETQYF	TGTGCCAGCAGTCAACCGGGACTAGCGGGCGGGGAGACCCAGTACTTC
TRBV19	TRBJ2-1	.	.	CASSQGPNGNEQFF	TGTGCCAGTAGTCAGGGACCAAACGGCAATGAGCAGTTCTTC
TRBV9	TRBJ2-1	.	.	CASSPLVNEQFF	TGTGCCAGCAGCCCACTAGTGAATGAGCAGTTCTTC
TRBV3-1	TRBJ2-5	.	TRBD2	CASSQDYRGGGQTQYF	TGTGCCAGCAGCCAAGATTATCGGGGGGGCGGCCAGACCCAGTACTTC
TRBV19	TRBJ2-7	.	.	CASSMGLWVNEQYF	TGTGCCAGTAGTATGGGCCTTTGGGTCAACGAGCAGTACTTC
TRBV27	TRBJ1-3	.	TRBD1	CASSSQGAGNTIYF	TGTGCCAGCAGCTCACAGGGGGCGGGAAACACCATATATTTT
TRBV30	TRBJ1-2	.	.	CAWSALTTYRAHYGYTF	TGTGCCTGGAGTGCTCTCACCACGTACAGGGCCCATTATGGCTACACCTTC
TRBV14	TRBJ1-6	.	.	CASGDYNSPLHF	TGTGCCAGCGGGGATTATAATTCACCCCTCCACTTT
TRBV20-1	TRBJ2-5	.	.	CSASGTEQETQYF	TGCAGTGCTTCCGGGACGGAGCAAGAGACCCAGTACTTC
TRBV5-1	TRBJ1-1	.	TRBD1	CASSWTGGTEAFF	TGCGCCAGCAGCTGGACAGGTGGCACTGAAGCTTTCTTT
TRBV29-1	TRBJ1-2	.	.	CSVVRGDYGYTF	TGCAGCGTTGTTCGGGGGGACTATGGCTACACCTTC
TRBV13	TRBJ2-3	.	TRBD2	CASRFQVAGHTDTQYF	TGTGCCAGCAGGTTCCAGGTAGCGGGCCACACAGATACGCAGTATTTT
TRBV13	TRBJ2-5	.	TRBD2	CASTLAGLGTQYF	TGTGCCAGCACCCTAGCGGGACTCGGGACCCAGTACTTC
TRBV29-1	TRBJ2-7	.	TRBD2	CSVELAGVAYEQYF	TGCAGCGTGGAACTAGCGGGGGTCGCCTACGAGCAGTACTTC
TRBV4-1	TRBJ2-1	.	.	CASSPPGTTYNEQFF	TGCGCCAGCAGCCCCCCCGGGACAACCTACAATGAGCAGTTCTTC
TRBV6-2/TRBV6-3	TRBJ2-1	.	.	CASSYRLGDNEQFF	TGTGCCAGCAGCTACCGACTTGGCGACAATGAGCAGTTCTTC
TRBV9	TRBJ2-1	.	.	CASSRQANEQFF	TGTGCCAGCAGCCGACAGGCCAATGAGCAGTTCTTC
TRBV20-1	TRBJ2-7	.	.	CSWGEPYEQYF	TGTTCATGGGGTGAGCCCTACGAGCAGTACTTC
TRBV6-1	TRBJ1-1	.	.	CASSEGTTGTFF	TGTGCCAGCAGTGAAGGAACGACCGGAACTTTCTTT
TRBV20-1	TRBJ1-4	.	.	CSARGGANNEKLFF	TGCAGTGCTAGGGGGGGAGCCAATAATGAAAAACTGTTTTTT
TRBV3-1	TRBJ2-5	.	TRBD2	CASTSELGLAEETQYF	TGTGCCAGCACCTCAGAACTCGGCCTAGCGGAAGAGACCCAGTACTTC
TRBV7-8	TRBJ2-7	few	TRBD2	CASSPAGGFPSYEQYF	TGTGCCAGCAGCCCGGCGGGGGGGTTTCCCTCCTACGAGCAGTACTTC
TRBV27	TRBJ2-2	.	.	CASSIGLANTGELFF	TGTGCCAGCAGTATAGGTTTGGCGAACACCGGGGAGCTGTTTTTT
TRBV5-1	TRBJ1-1	.	TRBD1	CASSSIPGQGMSTEAFF	TGCGCCAGCAGCTCAATCCCGGGACAGGGAATGAGCACTGAAGCTTTCTTT
TRBV19	TRBJ2-1	.	.	CASSIVPVPYNEQFF	TGTGCCAGTAGTATAGTCCCAGTCCCCTACAATGAGCAGTTCTTC
TRBV3-1	TRBJ2-7	.	.	CASSPNRGDSSYEQYF	TGTGCCAGCAGCCCCAATAGGGGGGATTCGTCCTACGAGCAGTACTTC
TRBV13	TRBJ1-6	.	TRBD1	CASSSRDRILSPLHF	TGTGCCAGCAGCTCGAGGGACAGGATTCTATCACCCCTCCACTTT
TRBV9	TRBJ2-6	.	TRBD1	CASSVAQGASGANVLTF	TGTGCCAGCAGCGTCGCACAGGGGGCGTCCGGGGCCAACGTCCTGACTTTC
TRBV7-9	TRBJ1-2	.	.	CASSLNDGAYGYTF	TGTGCCAGCAGCTTAAACGACGGAGCGTATGGCTACACCTTC